This record covers a single T cell receptor (beta chain). Its cognate antigen has yet to be identified. Qualities for individual bases were not recorded, and no much larger clone is one base off. Blood samples were collected up to 4 times in the first month after transplant and then at least monthly when available. This sample is drawn from a study of graft-versus-host responses after intestinal transplantation (dated by TCRdb to about 2021). Study-wide context: The transplants that recipients received were multivisceral, liver-intestinal, or isolated intestinal. Rather than going through the commercial service, samples from a few later patients were sequenced in-house on an Illumina MiSeq and processed with MiXCR. The cohort enrolled about two dozen intestinal transplant recipients, one of whom was a retransplant, and 3 patients without pretransplant specimens were excluded. Alloreactive clones were identified by sequencing pre-transplant mixed lymphocyte reaction products and comparing these products with unstimulated pre-transplant donor and recipient T cells. Every recipient was given anti-thymocyte globulin induction, followed by about three years of maintenance tacrolimus and steroids. Graft-versus-host and host-versus-graft alloreactive T cell clones were tracked in the graft, circulation and bone marrow after intestinal transplantation using bulk TCR-beta CDR3 sequencing. A peak of at least 4% donor T cells among recipient peripheral blood mononuclear cells was the definition used for donor T cell macrochimerism.

The CDR3 goes from the cysteine to the phenylalanine over 14 residues. Here the CDR3 DNA is all that survives: 42 bases in frame from base 1. The germline V gene provides CDR1 SGHTA and CDR2 FQGTGA. V gives up 2 bases and J gives up 9 bases, and the segment between their germline ends measures 14 bases. Results and caveats for the whole study, not just this receptor: GvH clones were detected in recipient bone marrow, and some of these GvH clones were observed earlier in ileal mucosa or blood, consistent with an intestinal mucosal origin. Patients with donor T cell macrochimerism had high GvH to HvG T cell clonal ratios in their allografts. Early after transplant, peak levels of circulating GvH clones were associated with declines in HvG clones. Conclusions were limited by the relatively low number and heterogeneity of intestinal transplant patients.

Library creation used the immunoSEQ multiplex PCR assay. High-throughput TCR-beta CDR3 sequencing of genomic DNA from most patients was performed by Adaptive Biotechnologies. Concerning the study's data processing: Adaptive's ImmunoSEQ software was the source of the TCR sequencing data for about 20 patients, while a few other patients were processed with MiXCR and VDJtools. Because the origin of CDR3 nucleotide sequences shared between donor and recipient could not be assigned, those sequences were removed. Alloreactive clones required at least 2-fold expansion over unstimulated cells and minimum CFSE-low frequency of 0.002% (template counts) or 0.001% (read counts). A clone was considered mappable if detected in the sequenced pre-transplant spleen, lymph node, or MLR CFSE-low populations of the donor or recipient. The cumulative frequency of alloreactive clones was calculated as a percentage of all sequences, weighted by copy number. TCRdb carries this immuneACCESS record with in-frame sequences only. Its versions omit some clonotypes, under half of them owing to an unresolved V gene in the studies checked, with the rest unexplained. D and trimming were read from the DNA, whereas the V and J calls and clone size are those reported in that table. The sample data list around 30,000 clones, and over 80% of these were observed just once. About 1.1% of the sample rests with the top ten.

The chain is made from TRBV7-3 and TRBJ2-1; tentative D gene TRBD2, with 6 bases matching. The specimen comprised PBMCs, sampled about 27 days after intestinal transplant. The origin of this receptor is a human patient who received an intestinal transplant, so some T cells may come from the graft donor. In nucleotide form, the sequence is TGTGCCAGCAGCTTATTGTGGGGGGATGGTGAGCAGTTCTTC. Translated, it gives CASSLLWGDGEQFF.